This T cell receptor beta chain stems from a study of T-cell reconstitution after alpha-beta-depleted transplantation in children. The V end was cut by 7 bases, the J end by 0 bases, with 10 bases between. Germline CDR1 reads SQVTM; CDR2 reads ANQGSEA. This CDR3 has 12 amino acids. This clonotype came up a few times. Library preparation (for TCRbeta) was performed with unique molecular identifiers. TCRdb reanalysed the PCR reads using MiXCR and keeps one entry per CDR3 protein. This table holds hundreds of thousands of distinct CDR3 sequences, about 17% found once. This clonotype was sampled from a male patient aged 2 to 10 who had a stem cell transplant for acute lymphoblastic leukemia, so the T cells may come from the graft donor. The starting material was PBMCs, mostly from graft donor cells, obtained 360 days after TCRalphabeta/CD19-depleted stem cell transplant. The chain carries TRBV29-1 and TRBJ2-7; weak D call: TRBD2 (6 bases). The CDR3 loop reads CSALGGSYEQYF. The CDR3 region has the DNA TGCAGCGCCTTGGGGGGCTCCTACGAGCAGTACTTC.